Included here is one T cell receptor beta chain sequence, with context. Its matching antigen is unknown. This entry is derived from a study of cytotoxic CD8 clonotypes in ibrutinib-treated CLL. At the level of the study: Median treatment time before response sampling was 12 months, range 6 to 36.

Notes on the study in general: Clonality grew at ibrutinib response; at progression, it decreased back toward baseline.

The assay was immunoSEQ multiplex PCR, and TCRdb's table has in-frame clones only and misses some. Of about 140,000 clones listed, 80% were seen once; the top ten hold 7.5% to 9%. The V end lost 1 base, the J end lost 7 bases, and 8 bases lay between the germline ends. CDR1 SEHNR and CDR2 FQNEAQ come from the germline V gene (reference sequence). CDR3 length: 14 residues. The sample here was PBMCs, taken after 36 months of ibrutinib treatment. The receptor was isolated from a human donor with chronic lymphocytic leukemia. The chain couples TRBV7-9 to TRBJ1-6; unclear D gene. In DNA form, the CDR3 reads TGTGCCAGCAGCTTAGTTCACCTAAATTCACCCCTCCACTTT. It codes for CASSLVHLNSPLHF.